A selection of T cell receptor beta chains follows, all from one sample in a study of cytomegalovirus exposure and HLA in healthy donors. Libraries were prepared by immunoSEQ multiplex PCR; TCRdb keeps only in-frame clonotypes and omits some of them. The sample records 150,000 to 200,000 clones, over 70% being singletons. The sequencing sample was made of PBMCs. The source is a man aged 50 to 60 in good health and CMV-seropositive. Both conserved end residues are part of each CDR3. D genes are given only for firm matches. The size entry is marked missing in some rows and otherwise reads once, few, many or a size class.

J	V	size	D	DNA	CDR3
TRBJ2-7	TRBV2	NA	NA	TGTGCCAGCAACCCCGGGACATCTGCCTACGAGCAGTACTTC	CASNPGTSAYEQYF
TRBJ2-3	TRBV5-1	NA	TRBD2	TGCGCCAGCAGTTTAGCGGGGGGGGGCACAGATACGCAGTATTTT	CASSLAGGGTDTQYF
TRBJ1-5	TRBV27	NA	NA	TGTGCCAGCAGGTCCTTAAACTTTAATCAGCCCCAGCATTTT	CASRSLNFNQPQHF
TRBJ1-2	TRBV27	NA	TRBD1	TGTGCCAGCAGTCCTACAGGGGCCTATGGCTACACCTTC	CASSPTGAYGYTF
TRBJ2-2	TRBV2	NA	TRBD1	TGTGCCAGCAGTGAAATCCCAGGGGGCCTGAAGCTGTTTTTT	CASSEIPGGLKLFF
TRBJ2-1	TRBV27	NA	NA	TGTGCCAGCAGTTTAAGTAGCGGCCCCGCCCGGGGGAATGAGCAGTTCTTC	CASSLSSGPARGNEQFF
TRBJ2-3	TRBV27	few	TRBD1	TGTGCCAGCAGTTTATCGGACAGGAAGACAGATACGCAGTATTTT	CASSLSDRKTDTQYF
TRBJ2-1	TRBV7-8	NA	TRBD2	TGTGCCAGCAGCTTATCGGTCTTGGGACTAGCGGGGGGAGCCAACCCCAATGAGCAGTTCTTC	CASSLSVLGLAGGANPNEQFF
TRBJ2-7	TRBV6-5	NA	TRBD2	TGTGCCAGCAGTTACTCGCCACTAGCGGGAGGCTACGAGCAGTACTTC	CASSYSPLAGGYEQYF
TRBJ1-3	TRBV10-3	NA	NA	TGTGCCATCAGTGAACAGGCTTCTGGAAACACCATATATTTT	CAISEQASGNTIYF